The T cell receptor (beta chain) described here comes from a study of cytomegalovirus exposure and HLA in healthy donors. General study findings and limits: Presence/absence analyses took donor sequencing depth as roughly uniform. Specificity for CMV antigens was confirmed in vitro for a few of the CMV-associated chains.

On this clone itself: Antigen: not known.

Everyone who donated was a healthy bone marrow donor. The V segment lost 10 bases and the J segment 3 bases; nucleotides outside the gene matches: 1. The CDR3 has 12 amino acids. The germline gives CDR1 SGHAT, CDR2 FQNNGV. PCR primers comprised 60 Vbeta and 13 Jbeta primers. The method was immunoSEQ multiplex PCR; TCRdb's version includes in-frame clones alone and lacks a portion of them. The repertoire holds some 110,000 clones, with under 85% as singletons. This receptor was identified in a man aged 30 to 45 in good health and CMV-seropositive. The sequenced sample was PBMCs. This rearrangement joins TRBV11-2 to TRBJ2-1; 9 bases match TRBD2. CDR3 coding DNA: TGTGCCACTAGCGGGGTCTACAATGAGCAGTTCTTC. It is translated as CATSGVYNEQFF.